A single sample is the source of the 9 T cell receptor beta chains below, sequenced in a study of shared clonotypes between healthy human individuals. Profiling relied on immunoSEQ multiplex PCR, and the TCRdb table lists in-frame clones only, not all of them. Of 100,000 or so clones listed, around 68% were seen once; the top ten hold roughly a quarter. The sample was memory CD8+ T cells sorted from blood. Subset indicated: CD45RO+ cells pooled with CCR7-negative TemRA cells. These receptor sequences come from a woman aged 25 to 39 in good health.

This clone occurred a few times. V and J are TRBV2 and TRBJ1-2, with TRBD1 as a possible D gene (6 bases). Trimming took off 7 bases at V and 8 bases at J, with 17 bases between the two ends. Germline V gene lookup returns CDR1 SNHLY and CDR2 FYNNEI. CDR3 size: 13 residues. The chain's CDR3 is CASITRGLAGYTF. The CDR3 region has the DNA TGTGCCAGCATTACCAGGGGTTTAGCGGGCTACACCTTC.

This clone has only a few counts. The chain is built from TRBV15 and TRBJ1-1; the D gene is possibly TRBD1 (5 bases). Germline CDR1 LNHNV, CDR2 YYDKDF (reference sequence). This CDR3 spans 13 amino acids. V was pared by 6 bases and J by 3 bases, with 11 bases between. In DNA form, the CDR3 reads TGTGCCACCAGTTCTGAGGGGCACACTGAAGCTTTCTTT. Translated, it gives CATSSEGHTEAFF.

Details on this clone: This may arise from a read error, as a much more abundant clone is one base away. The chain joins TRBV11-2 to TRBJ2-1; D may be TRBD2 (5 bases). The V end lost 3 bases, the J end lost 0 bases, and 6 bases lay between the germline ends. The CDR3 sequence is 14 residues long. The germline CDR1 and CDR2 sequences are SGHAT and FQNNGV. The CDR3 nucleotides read TGTGCCAGCAGCTTGGCGGGCTCCTACAATGAGCAGTTCTTC. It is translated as CASSLAGSYNEQFF.

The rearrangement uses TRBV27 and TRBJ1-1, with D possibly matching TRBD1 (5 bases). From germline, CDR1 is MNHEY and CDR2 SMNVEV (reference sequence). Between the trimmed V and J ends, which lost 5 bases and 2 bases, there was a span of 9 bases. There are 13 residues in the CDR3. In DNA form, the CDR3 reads TGTGCCAGCAGTCCCTGGACAAACACTGAAGCTTTCTTT. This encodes CASSPWTNTEAFF.

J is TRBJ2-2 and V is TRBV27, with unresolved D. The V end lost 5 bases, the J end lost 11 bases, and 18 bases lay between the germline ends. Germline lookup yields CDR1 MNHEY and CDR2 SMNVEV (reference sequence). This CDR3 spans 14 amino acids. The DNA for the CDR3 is TGTGCCAGCAGTCCATCACCGAAGCTAAAAGAGCTGTTTTTT. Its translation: CASSPSPKLKELFF.

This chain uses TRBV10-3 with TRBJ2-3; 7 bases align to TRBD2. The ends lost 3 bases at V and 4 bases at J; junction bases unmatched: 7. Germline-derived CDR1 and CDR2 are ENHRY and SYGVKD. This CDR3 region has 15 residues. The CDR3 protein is CAISDKGGAPDTQYF. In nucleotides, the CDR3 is TGTGCCATCAGTGACAAGGGAGGGGCGCCAGATACGCAGTATTTT.

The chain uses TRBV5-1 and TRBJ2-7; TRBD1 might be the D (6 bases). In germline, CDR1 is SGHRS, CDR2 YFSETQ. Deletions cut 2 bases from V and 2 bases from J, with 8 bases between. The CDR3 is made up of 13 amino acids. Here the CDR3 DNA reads TGCGCCAGCAGCTTTGGACAGACCTACGAGCAGTACTTC. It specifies CASSFGQTYEQYF.

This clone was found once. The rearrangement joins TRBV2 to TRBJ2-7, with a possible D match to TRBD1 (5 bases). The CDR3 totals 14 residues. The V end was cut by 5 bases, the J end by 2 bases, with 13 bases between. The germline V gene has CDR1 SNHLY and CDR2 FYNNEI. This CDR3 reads CASSPGPTAYEQYF. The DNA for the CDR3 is TGTGCCAGCAGTCCTGGTCCGACAGCCTACGAGCAGTACTTC.

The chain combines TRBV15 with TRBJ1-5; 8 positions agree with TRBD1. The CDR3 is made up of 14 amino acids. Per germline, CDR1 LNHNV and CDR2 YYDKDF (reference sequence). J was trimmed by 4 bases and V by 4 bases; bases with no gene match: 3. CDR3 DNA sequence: TGTGCCACCAGCATACGACAGGGGAATCAGCCCCAGCATTTT. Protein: CATSIRQGNQPQHF.